Following are 21 T cell receptor beta chains from one sample sequenced in a study of OX40 agonist ivuxolimab in advanced cancers. Method: immunoSEQ multiplex PCR; TCRdb's copy keeps in-frame clones and lacks some. This table holds under 140,000 clones, roughly nine tenths found once. Sequencing used CD4+ or CD8+ T cells sorted from blood, obtained in a trial of the OX40 agonist ivuxolimab. These receptors were taken from an adult with an advanced solid tumor such as melanoma, head and neck, liver or kidney cancer.

The chain recombines TRBV7-3 with TRBJ2-2, with a possible D match to TRBD1 (6 bases). Germline V gene data show CDR1 as SGHTA and CDR2 as FQGTGA. Trimming took 1 base from V and 1 from J, leaving 13 bases between them. The CDR3 is 17 amino acids. Here the CDR3 reads CASSLKAGGKNTGELFF. CDR3 nucleotide sequence: TGTGCCAGCAGCTTAAAGGCTGGGGGCAAGAACACCGGGGAGCTGTTTTTT.

The rearrangement joins TRBV6-5 to TRBJ1-2; weak D call: TRBD1 (5 bases). CDR3 length: 14 residues. Deletions cut 2 bases from V and 5 bases from J, with 12 bases between. CDR1 is MNHEY and CDR2 is SVGAGI in the germline V gene. CDR3 loop: CASSYVAGGYGYTF. CDR3 bases: TGTGCCAGCAGTTACGTGGCTGGGGGGTATGGCTACACCTTC.

The chain links TRBV7-9 to TRBJ1-2; 10 nucleotides match TRBD1. This CDR3 comprises 14 residues. Per germline, CDR1 SEHNR and CDR2 FQNEAQ (reference sequence). J was trimmed by 5 bases and V by 6 bases; bases with no gene match: 6. The chain's CDR3 is CASRTGGAPYGYTF. The CDR3 region has the DNA TGTGCCAGCAGGACAGGGGGCGCCCCTTATGGCTACACCTTC.

The J gene is TRBJ2-7, the V gene TRBV29-1; D is perhaps TRBD1 (6 bases). This CDR3 is built from 12 residues. V gave up 8 bases and J gave up 5 bases, with 16 bases separating them. The V gene's germline CDR1 is SQVTM and CDR2 ANQGSEA. CDR3 DNA sequence: TGCAGCTACCGGGACACCACCAACGAGCAGTACTTC. It translates to CSYRDTTNEQYF.

The chain recombines TRBV2 with TRBJ1-4; 7 bases are shared with TRBD1. The V and J ends lost 4 bases and 6 bases, in that order; junction bases with no gene match: 5. The CDR3 contains 14 residues. Germline V gene lookup returns CDR1 SNHLY and CDR2 FYNNEI. The CDR3 DNA reads TGTGCCAGCAGTGCACAGGGGTTGGATGAAAAACTGTTTTTT. The encoded protein is CASSAQGLDEKLFF. Full variable domain (missing parts from reference TRBV2 and TRBJ1-4): EPEVTQTPSHQVTQMGQEVILRCVPISNHLYFYWYRQILGQKVEFLVSFYNNEISEKSEIFDDQFSVERPDGSNFTLKIRSTKLEDSAMYFCASSAQGLDEKLFFGSGTQLSVL.

This clone appeared a single time. The chain carries TRBV30 and TRBJ1-2, with TRBD1 matching 8 bases. The V gene end was trimmed by 3 bases and the J gene end by 6 bases; junction bases not matched to a gene: 15. The CDR3 is made up of 16 amino acids. The germline CDR1 and CDR2 sequences are GTSNPN and SVGIG (reference sequence). CDR3 coding DNA: TGTGCCTGGAGGCGGGGCGGACGGGCAGGGGGCAATGGCTACACCTTC. It yields the protein CAWRRGGRAGGNGYTF.

The chain has TRBV5-1 and TRBJ2-7, with D hard to call. This CDR3 has 14 residues. The V gene's germline CDR1 is SGHRS and CDR2 YFSETQ. Trimming left V 1 base short and J 0 bases short, with 8 bases between. As DNA, the CDR3 is TGCGCCAGCAGCTTGACCCAGAGCTCCTACGAGCAGTACTTC. Amino acid sequence: CASSLTQSSYEQYF.

The chain joins TRBV6-1 to TRBJ2-2, with TRBD2 matching 10 bases. This CDR3 contains 16 residues. The junction had 2 bases not matched to a gene; V was cut back by 3 bases and J by 1 base. Germline lookup yields CDR1 MNHNS and CDR2 SASEGT. In DNA form, the CDR3 reads TGTGCCAGCAGTGAGGGGACTAGCGAGAACACCGGGGAGCTGTTTTTT. This translates into CASSEGTSENTGELFF.

The rearrangement uses TRBV7-3 and TRBJ2-5, with D perhaps being TRBD1 or TRBD2 (5 bases each). This CDR3 comprises 13 residues. Germline V gene sequence: CDR1 SGHTA, CDR2 FQGTGA. V lost 2 bases to trimming and J lost 7 bases, with 11 bases between them. Here the CDR3 reads CASSLGGEGTQYF. The CDR3 DNA sequence: TGTGCCAGCAGCTTAGGGGGAGAGGGGACCCAGTACTTC.

This clone was counted only a few times. V gene TRBV4-1 combines with J gene TRBJ1-1, with a tentative D call TRBD1 (5 bases). Looked up from germline, CDR1 is MGHRA and CDR2 is YSYEKL. CDR3 length equals 14 residues. V lost 2 bases to trimming and J lost 7 bases, with 14 bases between them. CDR3 protein: CASSQLRSGDEAFF. The DNA of the CDR3 is TGCGCCAGCAGCCAATTAAGATCGGGGGATGAAGCTTTCTTT.

V usage is TRBV20-1 and J usage is TRBJ1-3, with D unclear. This CDR3 contains 10 residues. The germline V gene has CDR1 DFQATT and CDR2 SNEGSKA (reference sequence). V was shortened by 1 base and J by 6 bases, with 1 base between the two germline ends. The CDR3 DNA sequence: TGCAGTGCTAGAGTAAACACCATATATTTT. Translated: CSARVNTIYF.

The CDR3 nucleotides are TGTGCCAGCAGCCAAGAGGGTCGGGGTGATGAGCAGTTCTTC. Amino acid sequence: CASSQEGRGDEQFF. This chain joins TRBV4-2 and TRBJ2-1; TRBD2 is a possible D gene (5 bases). The CDR3 totals 14 residues. Germline V gene sequence: CDR1 LGHNA, CDR2 YNFKEQ. Between the trimmed V and J ends, which lost 0 bases and 8 bases, there was a span of 11 bases.

The chain recombines TRBV19 with TRBJ2-4, with TRBD1 matching 12 bases. Germline V gives CDR1 LNHDA, CDR2 SQIVND (reference sequence). Germline trimming cut 5 bases from V and 5 bases from J; bases unmatched to any gene: 7. This CDR3 has 16 amino acids. The CDR3 DNA follows: TGTGCCAGTAGTCAGAACCGGGACAGGGGGCAAAACATTCAGTACTTC. Translated: CASSQNRDRGQNIQYF.

This clone was observed a handful of times. The chain uses TRBV30 and TRBJ1-1; D is unclear. Per the germline V gene, CDR1 is GTSNPN and CDR2 is SVGIG (reference sequence). This CDR3 region has 11 residues. V lost 1 base, J lost 7 bases, and 7 bases lay in between. This CDR3 is CAWSAGGEAFF. DNA for the CDR3: TGTGCCTGGAGTGCTGGAGGTGAAGCTTTCTTT.

This clone was found once. The chain carries TRBV18 and TRBJ1-4; D not resolved. Germline V gene data show CDR1 as KGHSH and CDR2 as LQKENI. Trimming shortened V by 4 bases and J by 0 bases, and 15 bases separated the two germline ends. The CDR3 totals 17 residues. The CDR3 here is CASSRNGRHATNEKLFF. The CDR3 DNA sequence: TGTGCCAGCTCACGCAATGGACGGCATGCAACTAATGAAAAACTGTTTTTT.

The DNA of the CDR3 is TGCGCCAGCAGCCAAATTCTGAACACTGAAGCTTTCTTT. Its translation: CASSQILNTEAFF. The chain combines TRBV4-3 with TRBJ1-1; D is uncertain. The CDR3 contains 13 residues. Germline V CDR1 and CDR2: LGHNA, YSLEER. The V end was cut by 2 bases, the J end by 0 bases, with 4 bases between.

This chain links TRBV30 with TRBJ2-7; 9 bases fit TRBD1. Germline values: CDR1 GTSNPN, CDR2 SVGIG (reference sequence). This CDR3 has 14 amino acids. V lost 2 bases to trimming and J lost 3 bases; unmatched junction nucleotides: 5. CDR3 region: CAWSKGTGNYEQYF. As DNA, the CDR3 is TGTGCCTGGAGTAAAGGGACAGGGAACTACGAGCAGTACTTC.

The rearrangement links TRBV5-1 to TRBJ2-1; 7 bases are shared with TRBD1. The CDR3 runs 14 residues. The V gene's germline CDR1 is SGHRS and CDR2 YFSETQ. The V and J ends lost 3 bases and 7 bases, in that order; junction bases with no gene match: 7. CDR3 in amino acids: CASSSQGRSNEQFF. The CDR3 DNA reads TGCGCCAGCAGCTCACAGGGGCGATCGAATGAGCAGTTCTTC.

This sequence joins TRBV29-1 and TRBJ1-3; D remains ambiguous. This CDR3 is 14 amino acids long. Germline V gene lookup returns CDR1 SQVTM and CDR2 ANQGSEA. Trimming cost V 0 bases and J 4 bases, with 10 bases left between them. The DNA for the CDR3 is TGCAGCGTTGAAGACCGGCCCATAGGAAACACCATATATTTT. Protein sequence: CSVEDRPIGNTIYF.

J is TRBJ2-5 and V is TRBV5-4, with 7 bases that match TRBD2. Losses at the gene ends were 1 base for V and 5 bases for J; bases not matched to a gene: 5. The V gene's germline CDR1 is SGHNT and CDR2 YYREEE (reference sequence). The CDR3 has 14 residues. As DNA, the CDR3 is TGTGCCAGCAGCTTGACGGGAGGCGGGGAGACCCAGTACTTC. Its translation is CASSLTGGGETQYF.

The chain carries TRBV7-2 and TRBJ1-6; 7 bases fit TRBD1. Losses at the gene ends were 9 bases for V and 7 bases for J; bases not matched to a gene: 9. Germline CDR1 is SGHTA and CDR2 is FQGNSA. CDR3 length equals 14 residues. CDR3 sequence reads: CASQRNRGNSPLHF. CDR3 in DNA: TGTGCCAGTCAGAGGAACAGGGGCAATTCACCCCTCCACTTT.